These 25 T cell receptor beta chains were sequenced from one sample in a study of blood T cell repertoires in COVID-19. The method was immunoSEQ multiplex PCR; TCRdb's version includes in-frame clones alone and lacks a portion of them. The sample has 350,000 to 450,000 clones, approximately 90% seen once; the top ten hold around 0.94%. Sequences were obtained from PBMCs or T cells enriched from blood (not recorded which). These receptors were obtained from a woman aged 35 to 49 who had been exposed to COVID-19.

The chain couples TRBV4-2 to TRBJ2-5, with 9 nucleotides matching TRBD2. With 2 bases clipped from V and 3 bases from J, the junction kept 4 bases outside the gene matches. The CDR3 spans 15 residues. CDR1 and CDR2 (germline): LGHNA, YNFKEQ. DNA of the CDR3: TGTGCCAGCAGCCAAAGCCTAGCGGGGAAAGAGACCCAGTACTTC. This sequence encodes CASSQSLAGKETQYF.

The J gene is TRBJ1-2, the V gene TRBV2, with 9 nucleotides matching TRBD1. This CDR3 has 12 amino acids. V was pared by 8 bases and J by 2 bases, with 0 bases of the junction left unmatched. CDR1 and CDR2 (germline): SNHLY, FYNNEI. The CDR3 DNA sequence: TGTGCCAGCGGACAGGGGAACTATGGCTACACCTTC. Its translation is CASGQGNYGYTF.

This clone was seen a handful of times. The chain recombines TRBV6-1 with TRBJ1-4; 7 nucleotides agree with TRBD1. With V trimmed by 3 bases and J by 8 bases, 6 bases remained unmatched. Germline CDR1 reads MNHNS; CDR2 reads SASEGT. The CDR3 consists of 14 residues. In DNA, the CDR3 is TGTGCCAGCAGTGACGGGACAGAAACGGAAAAACTGTTTTTT. Translating gives CASSDGTETEKLFF.

The rearrangement links TRBV2 to TRBJ2-4; TRBD2 is a possible D gene (6 bases). V was cut by 6 bases and J by 7 bases, with 16 bases left in between. This CDR3 spans 14 amino acids. Per the germline V gene, CDR1 is SNHLY and CDR2 is FYNNEI. The DNA for the CDR3 is TGTGCCAGCAGGGAGGGTCGGAGTAGGAACATTCAGTACTTC. Translating it yields CASREGRSRNIQYF.

The chain recombines TRBV12-3 or TRBV12-4 with TRBJ1-4; D might be TRBD1 (5 bases). CDR3 size: 12 residues. V lost 6 bases to trimming and J lost 13 bases, with 15 bases between them. The CDR3 DNA reads TGTGCCAGCAGCCTCTATTCTAGGGGACTGTTTTTT. Its protein product is CASSLYSRGLFF.

This clone was seen once. The J gene is TRBJ1-1, the V gene TRBV7-6; the D is unclear. Germline CDR1 is SGHVS and CDR2 is FNYEAQ. Trimming stripped 2 bases from V and 4 bases from J, with 11 bases between. The CDR3 extends over 14 amino acids. The CDR3 DNA sequence: TGTGCCAGCAGCTTACGGCAGGCGGGCACTGAAGCTTTCTTT. It specifies CASSLRQAGTEAFF.

The chain uses TRBV2 and TRBJ2-1, with D possibly being TRBD1 (6 bases). The CDR3 sequence is 14 residues long. CDR1 SNHLY and CDR2 FYNNEI come from the germline V gene. V lost 3 bases and J 2 bases, leaving 8 bases between the germline ends. The CDR3 loop is CASSDRTAYNEQFF. The CDR3 region has the DNA TGTGCCAGCAGTGACCGGACAGCCTACAATGAGCAGTTCTTC.

J is TRBJ2-1 and V is TRBV7-2; TRBD2 aligns across 9 bases. Germline CDR1 reads SGHTA; CDR2 reads FQGNSA. Germline trimming cut 2 bases from V and 9 bases from J; bases unmatched to any gene: 11. This CDR3 region has 16 residues. The CDR3: CASSLFAAGGPGEQFF. The CDR3 DNA reads TGTGCCAGCAGCTTATTCGCTGCGGGAGGGCCGGGTGAGCAGTTCTTC.

The chain recombines TRBV12-5 with TRBJ1-2, with D possibly TRBD1 on 5 matching bases. Between the trimmed V and J ends, which lost 1 base and 8 bases, there was a span of 11 bases. CDR3 size: 13 residues. Germline lookup yields CDR1 LGHNT and CDR2 FRNRAP. The CDR3 loop reads CASGLEGYQGYTF. CDR3 sequence (DNA): TGTGCTAGTGGTTTGGAGGGGTATCAGGGCTACACCTTC.

V and J are TRBV18 and TRBJ1-6; 7 bases are shared with TRBD1. V gave up 0 bases and J gave up 12 bases; unmatched junction bases: 5. The CDR3 length is 14 residues. CDR1 KGHSH and CDR2 LQKENI come from the germline V gene. The CDR3 DNA sequence: TGTGCCAGCTCACCACCGGGACAGAATAGACCCCTCCACTTT. Protein: CASSPPGQNRPLHF. The whole variable domain, filled in from reference TRBV18 and TRBJ1-6, reads NAGVMQNPRHLVRRRGQEARLRCSPMKGHSHVYWYRQLPEEGLKFMVYLQKENIIDESGMPKERFSAEFPKEGPSILRIQQVVRGDSAAYFCASSPPGQNRPLHFGNGTRLTVT.

The rearrangement uses TRBV6-2 or TRBV6-3 and TRBJ2-1, with 12 bases that match TRBD2. Per germline, CDR1 MNHEY and CDR2 SVGEGT. Losses at the gene ends were 5 bases for V and 7 bases for J; bases not matched to a gene: 6. This CDR3 comprises 15 residues. The CDR3 DNA is TGTGCCAGCAGTCTACTAGCGGGAGGTGGAAATGAGCAGTTCTTC. It translates to CASSLLAGGGNEQFF.

V and J are TRBV10-1 and TRBJ1-2; a weak D match, TRBD1 (6 bases). Trimming cost V 3 bases and J 8 bases, with 13 bases left between them. Germline CDR1 and CDR2: WNHNN and SYGVQD (reference sequence). The CDR3 spans 13 residues. CDR3 sequence (DNA): TGCGCCAGCAGTGACTACAGGGATGGGGGCTACACCTTC. It encodes CASSDYRDGGYTF.

The chain employs TRBV19 and TRBJ2-1; maybe TRBD1 (6 bases). V gave up 5 bases and J gave up 9 bases, with 17 bases separating them. Germline lookup yields CDR1 LNHDA and CDR2 SQIVND (reference sequence). The CDR3 sequence is 14 residues long. The CDR3 DNA reads TGTGCCAGTAGTCTCCGAGGGGGTAGAAGTGAGCAGTTCTTC. Amino acid sequence: CASSLRGGRSEQFF.

V gene TRBV7-5 combines with J gene TRBJ2-5; whether TRBD1, the table's D call, matches the DNA was not checked. TRBV7-5 is labeled a pseudogene. CDR3 size: 13 residues. The CDR3 reads CVRSPQGAETQYF. In DNA form, the CDR3 reads TGTGTCAGAAGCCCTCAGGGGGCGGAGACCCAGTACTTC.

The chain employs TRBV30 and TRBJ2-7, with D maybe TRBD1 (5 bases). The CDR3 length is 11 residues. Germline lookup yields CDR1 GTSNPN and CDR2 SVGIG (reference sequence). V gave up 0 bases and J gave up 12 bases, with 12 bases separating them. Here the CDR3 reads CAWSVAPQAYF. Written as DNA, the CDR3 is TGTGCCTGGAGTGTTGCTCCACAGGCGTACTTC.

This chain links TRBV7-2 with TRBJ2-7; TRBD2 matches at 7 bases. Germline lookup yields CDR1 SGHTA and CDR2 FQGNSA. The CDR3 length is 13 residues. The junction had 1 base not matched to a gene; V was cut back by 2 bases and J by 3 bases. The CDR3 DNA sequence: TGTGCCAGCAGCTTAACTAGCGACTACGAGCAGTACTTC. This translates into CASSLTSDYEQYF. Filled out from reference TRBV7-2 and TRBJ2-7, the complete variable domain reads GAGVSQSPSNKVTEKGKDVELRCDPISGHTALYWYRQSLGQGLEFLIYFQGNSAPDKSGLPSDRFSAERTGGSVSTLTIQRTQQEDSAVYLCASSLTSDYEQYFGPGTRLTVT.

V and J are TRBV27 and TRBJ1-5, with a weak D call TRBD1 (5 bases). Trimming removed 5 bases from V and 7 bases from J, with 21 bases in between. The CDR3 covers 16 residues. In germline, CDR1 is MNHEY, CDR2 SMNVEV (reference sequence). In DNA form, the CDR3 reads TGTGCCAGCAGTATTGTAGGTGGGGCATCTGGGCAGCCCCAGCATTTT. Its protein is CASSIVGGASGQPQHF.

As concerns this clone: This CDR3 is also generated by other DNA sequences in the sample. The chain carries TRBV13 and TRBJ1-1; 7 nucleotides agree with TRBD1. The CDR3 totals 14 residues. Germline V gene sequence: CDR1 PRHDT, CDR2 FYEKMQ (reference sequence). Unmatched junction bases numbered 2, after V lost 3 bases and J lost 1 base. CDR3 sequence: CASSFRTGNTEAFF. The CDR3 DNA reads as TGTGCCAGCAGCTTCAGGACAGGGAACACTGAAGCTTTCTTT.

CDR3 DNA: TGTGCCAGTAGTATGACAGCCCCGGCCACTGAAGCTTTCTTT. This translates into CASSMTAPATEAFF. The V call is TRBV19, the J call TRBJ1-1; D may be TRBD1 (5 bases). The CDR3 contains 14 residues. CDR1 is LNHDA, CDR2 SQIVND, per germline (reference sequence). V was cut by 3 bases and J by 4 bases, with 12 bases left in between.

The V and J genes are TRBV7-9 and TRBJ1-3; D is possibly TRBD1 (6 bases). CDR1 and CDR2 from the germline V gene are SEHNR and FQNEAQ (reference sequence). The V end lost 5 bases, the J end lost 1 base, and 12 bases lay between the germline ends. The CDR3 extends over 15 amino acids. The CDR3 here is CASSPAGASGNTIYF. The CDR3 region has the DNA TGTGCCAGCAGCCCGGCGGGGGCATCTGGAAACACCATATATTTT.

This chain links TRBV19 with TRBJ2-7, with unresolved D. The CDR3 loop spans 16 amino acids. V shed 5 bases and J shed 0 bases, with 17 bases lying between them. The germline V gene has CDR1 LNHDA and CDR2 SQIVND (reference sequence). The CDR3 is CASSLYGGRNSYEQYF. CDR3 DNA: TGTGCCAGTAGTCTGTATGGCGGTCGGAACTCCTACGAGCAGTACTTC.

The gene calls are TRBV5-1 and TRBJ1-3; the D gene is possibly TRBD1 (5 bases). This CDR3 region has 14 residues. Deletions cut 3 bases from V and 8 bases from J, with 15 bases between. Germline-derived CDR1 and CDR2 are SGHRS and YFSETQ. The CDR3 region is CASSSGTATDTIYF. CDR3 DNA: TGCGCCAGCAGCTCCGGGACTGCAACGGACACCATATATTTT.

The chain recombines TRBV11-2 with TRBJ1-1; TRBD1 agrees at 10 bases. CDR3 length: 15 residues. Losses at the gene ends were 7 bases for V and 3 bases for J; bases not matched to a gene: 8. Germline loops: CDR1 SGHAT, CDR2 FQNNGV. The CDR3, as DNA: TGTGCCAGCAACCCGACAGGGGGCAAATACACTGAAGCTTTCTTT. Protein sequence: CASNPTGGKYTEAFF.

The table lists this clone with a few counts. J is TRBJ2-1 and V is TRBV12-5; 11 bases are a match to TRBD2. Germline CDR1 reads LGHNT; CDR2 reads FRNRAP. The ends lost 5 bases at V and 4 bases at J; junction bases unmatched: 1. This CDR3 comprises 14 residues. CDR3 amino acids: CASGTSGGYNEQFF. In DNA, the CDR3 is TGTGCTAGTGGTACTAGCGGGGGATACAATGAGCAGTTCTTC.

This chain connects TRBV5-1 to TRBJ1-6; D remains unclear. V was pared by 1 base and J by 2 bases, with 7 bases between. In germline, CDR1 is SGHRS, CDR2 YFSETQ. The CDR3 spans 15 residues. Written as DNA, the CDR3 is TGCGCCAGCAGCTTGTCCGCAGCCTATAATTCACCCCTCCACTTT. Translation gives CASSLSAAYNSPLHF.